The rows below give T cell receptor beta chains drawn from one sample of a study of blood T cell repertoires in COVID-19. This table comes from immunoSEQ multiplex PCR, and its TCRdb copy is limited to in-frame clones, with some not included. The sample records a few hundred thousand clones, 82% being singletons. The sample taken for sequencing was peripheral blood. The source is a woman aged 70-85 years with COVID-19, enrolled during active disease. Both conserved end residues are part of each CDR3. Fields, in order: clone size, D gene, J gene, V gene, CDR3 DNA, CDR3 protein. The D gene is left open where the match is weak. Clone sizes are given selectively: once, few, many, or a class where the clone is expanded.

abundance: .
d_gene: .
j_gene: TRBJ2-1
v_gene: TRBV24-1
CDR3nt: TGTGCCACCAGTGGTGCAGCGGATTCCTACAATGAGCAGTTCTTC
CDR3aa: CATSGAADSYNEQFF

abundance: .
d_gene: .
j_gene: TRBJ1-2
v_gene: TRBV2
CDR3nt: TGTGCCAGCAGCGCTCCCGGGAGCTGGCAAGGCTACACCTTC
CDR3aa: CASSAPGSWQGYTF

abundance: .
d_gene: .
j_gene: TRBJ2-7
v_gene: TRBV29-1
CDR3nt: TGCAGCGTTGTCATTGGGAGCTCCTACGAGCAGTACTTC
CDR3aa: CSVVIGSSYEQYF

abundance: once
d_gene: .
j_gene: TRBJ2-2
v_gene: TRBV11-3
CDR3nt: TGTGCCAGCAGCTTAGGAGGGAGAGGGCTGTTTTTT
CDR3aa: CASSLGGRGLFF

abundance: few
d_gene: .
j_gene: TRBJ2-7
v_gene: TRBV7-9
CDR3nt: TGTGCCAGCAGCCTCTCTACTAGTTGGGTCGGGTACGAGCAGTACTTC
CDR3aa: CASSLSTSWVGYEQYF

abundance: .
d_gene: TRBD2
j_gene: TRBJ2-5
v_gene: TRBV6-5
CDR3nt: TGTGCCAGCAGTTCAACTAGCGGGAGGTTCCTAGAGACCCAGTACTTC
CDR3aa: CASSSTSGRFLETQYF

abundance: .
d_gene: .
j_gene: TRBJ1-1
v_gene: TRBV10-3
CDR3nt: TGTGCCATCAGCCTCAGGGGAGAGAGGTTGAACACTGAAGCTTTCTTT
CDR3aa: CAISLRGERLNTEAFF

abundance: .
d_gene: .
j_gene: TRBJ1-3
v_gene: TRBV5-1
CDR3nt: TGCGCCAGACCCCTCGGTGCTGGAAACACCATATATTTT
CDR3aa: CARPLGAGNTIYF

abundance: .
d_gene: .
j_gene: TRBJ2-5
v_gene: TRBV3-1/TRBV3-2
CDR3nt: TGTGCCAGCAGCCAAGTAGTCCAGACCCAGTACTTC
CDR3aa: CASSQVVQTQYF

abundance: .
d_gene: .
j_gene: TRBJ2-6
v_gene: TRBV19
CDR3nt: TGTGCCAAAAGGGGAGGTGGGGCCAACGTCCTGACTTTC
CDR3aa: CAKRGGGANVLTF

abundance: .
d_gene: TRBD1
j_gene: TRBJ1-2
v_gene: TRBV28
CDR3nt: TGTGCCAGCAGTCTAGGAGGGACAGGGGATTACAGCTACACCTTC
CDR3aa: CASSLGGTGDYSYTF

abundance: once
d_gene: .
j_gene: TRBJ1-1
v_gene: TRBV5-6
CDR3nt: TGTGCCAGCAGCTTGGGGACTTCGAACACTGAAGCTTTCTTT
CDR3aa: CASSLGTSNTEAFF

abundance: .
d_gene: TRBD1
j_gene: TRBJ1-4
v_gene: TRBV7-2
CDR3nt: TGTGCCAGCAGCCCCAGCGCCGACAGGGTTAATGAAAAACTGTTTTTT
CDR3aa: CASSPSADRVNEKLFF

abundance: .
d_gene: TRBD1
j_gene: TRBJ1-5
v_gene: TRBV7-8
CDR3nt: TGTGCCAGCAGCACTTCGCCCAGGGGGGCTACTAGCAATCAGCCCCAGCATTTT
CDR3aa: CASSTSPRGATSNQPQHF

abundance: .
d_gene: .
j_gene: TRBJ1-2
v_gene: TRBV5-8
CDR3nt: TGTGCCAGCAGCTTGGGACAGTACTATGGCTACACCTTC
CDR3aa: CASSLGQYYGYTF

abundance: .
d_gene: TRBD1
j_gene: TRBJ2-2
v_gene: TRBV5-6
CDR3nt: TGTGCCAGCAGCTATAACAGGGGAGAATTCCCTCCCGGGGAGCTGTTTTTT
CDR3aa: CASSYNRGEFPPGELFF

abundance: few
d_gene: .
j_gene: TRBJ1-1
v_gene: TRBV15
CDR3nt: TGTGCCACCAGCAGAGAGCGGAACACTGAAGCTTTCTTT
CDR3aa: CATSRERNTEAFF

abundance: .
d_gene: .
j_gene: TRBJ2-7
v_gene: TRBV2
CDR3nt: TGTGCCAGCAGTTTTAATATCAGGGGAGACTACGAGCAGTACTTC
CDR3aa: CASSFNIRGDYEQYF

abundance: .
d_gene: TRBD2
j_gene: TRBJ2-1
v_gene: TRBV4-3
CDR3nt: TGCGCCAGCAGCCAAGAAGCGGCGGGAGGGCCATGGAATGAGCAGTTCTTC
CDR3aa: CASSQEAAGGPWNEQFF

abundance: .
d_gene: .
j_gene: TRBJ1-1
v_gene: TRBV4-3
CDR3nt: TGCGCCAGCAGCCAGGGTTTGGCCCCGGAGGGTGAAGCTTTCTTT
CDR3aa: CASSQGLAPEGEAFF

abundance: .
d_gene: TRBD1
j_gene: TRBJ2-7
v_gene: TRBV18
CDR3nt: TGTGCCAGCTCAGTGGACAGGGATTCCTACGAGCAGTACTTC
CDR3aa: CASSVDRDSYEQYF

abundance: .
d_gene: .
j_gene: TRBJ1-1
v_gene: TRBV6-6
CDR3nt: TGTGCCAGCAGCGGGGACATCGAAGCTTTCTTT
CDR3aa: CASSGDIEAFF

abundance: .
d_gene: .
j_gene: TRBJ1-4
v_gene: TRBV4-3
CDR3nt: TGCGCCAGCAGCCAAGCAGTAGGAGCTAATGAAAAACTGTTTTTT
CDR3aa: CASSQAVGANEKLFF

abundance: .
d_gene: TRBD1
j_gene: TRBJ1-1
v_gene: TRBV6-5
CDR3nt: TGTGCCAGCAGTCCGCCGGGACAGGGCTACACTGAAGCTTTCTTT
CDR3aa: CASSPPGQGYTEAFF

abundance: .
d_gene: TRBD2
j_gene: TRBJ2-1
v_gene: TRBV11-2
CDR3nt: TGTGCCAGCAGCCGCGGGACTAGCGGGAGGAATACTCCTTACAATGAGCAGTTCTTC
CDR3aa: CASSRGTSGRNTPYNEQFF

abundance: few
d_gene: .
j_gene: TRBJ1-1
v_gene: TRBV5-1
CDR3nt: TGCGCCAGCAGCTTGAAAACAGGGTTGAACACTGAAGCTTTCTTT
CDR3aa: CASSLKTGLNTEAFF

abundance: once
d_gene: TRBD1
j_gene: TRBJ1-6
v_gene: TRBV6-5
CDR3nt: TGTGCCAGCAGTAAGCCAGGGACAGGTGGTTCACCCCTCCACTTT
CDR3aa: CASSKPGTGGSPLHF

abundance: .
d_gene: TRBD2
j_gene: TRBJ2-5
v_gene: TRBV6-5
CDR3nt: TGTGCCAGCAGTTACTCGGCTAGCGGGCAAGAGACCCAGTACTTC
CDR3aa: CASSYSASGQETQYF

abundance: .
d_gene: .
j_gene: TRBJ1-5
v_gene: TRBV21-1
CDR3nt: TGTGCCAGCAGCAAGACACAAAACACTCGCAATCAGCCCCAGCATTTT
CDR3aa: CASSKTQNTRNQPQHF

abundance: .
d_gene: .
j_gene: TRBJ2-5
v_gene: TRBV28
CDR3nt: TGTGCCAGCAGTATACCGGAGAGCCCGGAGACCCAGTACTTC
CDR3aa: CASSIPESPETQYF

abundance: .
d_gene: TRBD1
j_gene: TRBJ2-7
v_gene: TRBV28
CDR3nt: TGTGCCAGCAACACCTGGGGGCAGGGGGCGATTGTGCAGTACTTC
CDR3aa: CASNTWGQGAIVQYF

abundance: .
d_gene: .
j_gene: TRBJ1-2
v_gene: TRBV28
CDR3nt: TGTGCCAGCAGCACCGGGACAAATTCCTATGGCTACACCTTC
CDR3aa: CASSTGTNSYGYTF

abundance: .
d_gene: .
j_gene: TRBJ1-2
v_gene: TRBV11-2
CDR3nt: TGTGCCAGCAGCGCCTCCGACTCGTCCTATGGCTACACCTTC
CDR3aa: CASSASDSSYGYTF

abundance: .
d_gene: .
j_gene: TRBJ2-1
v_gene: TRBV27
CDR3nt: TGTGCCAGCAGTTTGGGGCAGTACAATGAGCAGTTCTTC
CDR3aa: CASSLGQYNEQFF

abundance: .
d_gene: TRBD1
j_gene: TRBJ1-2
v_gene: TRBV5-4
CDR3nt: TGTGCCAGCAGCTTGGACACAGGGGAGATCTATGGCTACACCTTC
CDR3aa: CASSLDTGEIYGYTF

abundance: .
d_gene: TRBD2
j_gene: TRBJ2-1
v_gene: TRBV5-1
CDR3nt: TGCGCCAGCAGCTTCCTAGCGGGCTCCTACAATGAGCAGTTCTTC
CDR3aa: CASSFLAGSYNEQFF

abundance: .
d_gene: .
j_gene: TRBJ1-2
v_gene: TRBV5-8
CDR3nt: TGTGCCAGCAGCTTGAAACAACAGGGTTACTATGGCTACACCTTC
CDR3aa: CASSLKQQGYYGYTF

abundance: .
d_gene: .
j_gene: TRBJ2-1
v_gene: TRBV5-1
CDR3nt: TGCGCCAGCAGCTTGAACGGGATTGGCAATGAGCAGTTCTTC
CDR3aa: CASSLNGIGNEQFF

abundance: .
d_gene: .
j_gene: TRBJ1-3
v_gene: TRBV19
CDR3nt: TGTGCCAGTAGTACATCACAGGGACCTGGAAACACCATATATTTT
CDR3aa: CASSTSQGPGNTIYF

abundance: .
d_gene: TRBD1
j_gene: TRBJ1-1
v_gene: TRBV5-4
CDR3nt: TGTGCCAGCAGTGGGACAGCTCCGAACACTGAAGCTTTCTTT
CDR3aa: CASSGTAPNTEAFF

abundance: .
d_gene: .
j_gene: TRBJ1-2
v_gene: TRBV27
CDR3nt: TGTGCCAGCGGGGCGGGATTGTGGGAGCCAGGTGGCTACACCTTC
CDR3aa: CASGAGLWEPGGYTF

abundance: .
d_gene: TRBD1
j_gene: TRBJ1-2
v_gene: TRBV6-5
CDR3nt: TGTGCCAGCAGTCTGGTAGGGACAGGGGGTGGCTACACCTTC
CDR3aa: CASSLVGTGGGYTF

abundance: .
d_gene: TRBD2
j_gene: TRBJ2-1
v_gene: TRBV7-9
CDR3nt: TGTGCCAGCAGCGGGCGACTAGCGGGAGTTACCAATGAGCAGTTCTTC
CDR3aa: CASSGRLAGVTNEQFF

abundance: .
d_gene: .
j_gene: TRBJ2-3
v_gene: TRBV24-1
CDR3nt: TGTGCCACCAGTGTTCTGACTCCGGGGTCCACAGATACGCAGTATTTT
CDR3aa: CATSVLTPGSTDTQYF

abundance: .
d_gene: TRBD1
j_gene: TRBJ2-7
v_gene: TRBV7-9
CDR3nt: TGTGCCAGCAGCGCTGGGACAGGATTCTCCTACGAGCAGTACTTC
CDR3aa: CASSAGTGFSYEQYF

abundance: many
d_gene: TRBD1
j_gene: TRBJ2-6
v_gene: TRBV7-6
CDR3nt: TGTGCCAGCAGCTTAGGGGGGACAGAGAGGGCCAACGTCCTGACTTTC
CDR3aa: CASSLGGTERANVLTF